This entry lists 23 T cell receptor beta chains sequenced from one sample in a study of control samples from healthy donors and cancer patients. Clones were sequenced by immunoSEQ multiplex PCR, and TCRdb holds only the in-frame ones, with some missing. This table has about 130,000 clones, approximately 90% appearing once. What was sequenced was blood. Source of these receptors: a man aged 18 to 29 in good health.

This clone was recorded a few times. This sample includes further DNA sequences coding for the same CDR3. J is TRBJ2-7 and V is TRBV7-9, with D uncertain. The CDR3 covers 11 residues. Germline V lookup: CDR1 SEHNR, CDR2 FQNEAQ (reference sequence). Trimming stripped 3 bases from V and 6 bases from J, with 6 bases between. The CDR3 nucleotides read TGTGCCAGCAGCTTGGAAGCCGAGCAGTACTTC. Protein product: CASSLEAEQYF. The full variable domain, completed using reference TRBV7-9 and TRBJ2-7, is DTGVSQNPRHKITKRGQNVTFRCDPISEHNRLYWYRQTLGQGPEFLTYFQNEAQLEKSRLLSDRFSAERPKGSFSTLEIQRTEQGDSAMYLCASSLEAEQYFGPGTRLTVT.

This rearrangement joins TRBV2 to TRBJ1-1; 10 nucleotides line up with TRBD1. CDR1 and CDR2 from the germline V gene are SNHLY and FYNNEI. With V trimmed by 7 bases and J by 3 bases, 14 bases remained unmatched. This CDR3 is built from 17 residues. The CDR3 DNA follows: TGTGCCAGCATGCCGGGACAGGGGCCCTATGGGGACACTGAAGCTTTCTTT. It is translated as CASMPGQGPYGDTEAFF.

CDR3 region: CASSIGRSYGYTF. For the CDR3, the DNA is TGTGCCAGCAGCATTGGACGGTCCTATGGCTACACCTTC. The V and J genes are TRBV5-6 and TRBJ1-2; D is ambiguous. The germline CDR1 and CDR2 sequences are SGHDT and YYEEEE. The CDR3 length is 13 residues. Trimming shortened V by 4 bases and J by 4 bases, and 11 bases separated the two germline ends.

The chain links TRBV6-4 to TRBJ1-1; tentative D call: TRBD1 (6 bases). The V end was cut by 2 bases, the J end by 4 bases, with 11 bases between. The CDR3 runs 14 residues. Looked up from germline, CDR1 is MRHNA and CDR2 is SNTAGT. CDR3 loop: CASSDTDRSTEAFF. The CDR3 DNA reads as TGTGCCAGCAGTGACACCGACAGGAGCACTGAAGCTTTCTTT.

In nucleotides, the CDR3 is TGTGCCAGCAGCCAAGCTCTAGCTAACCGCCACGAGCAGTACTTC. Translated, it gives CASSQALANRHEQYF. The chain recombines TRBV14 with TRBJ2-7; D may be TRBD2 (5 bases). This CDR3 has 15 residues. CDR1 SGHDN and CDR2 FVKESK come from the germline V gene. V lost 1 base to trimming and J lost 5 bases, with 15 bases between them.

This clone was observed a single time. The chain recombines TRBV9 with TRBJ2-7; weak D call: TRBD1 (5 bases). Germline values: CDR1 SGDLS, CDR2 YYNGEE. Trimming left V 0 bases short and J 3 bases short, with 10 bases between. The CDR3 consists of 14 residues. The DNA for the CDR3 is TGTGCCAGCAGCGTAGGTGTAGGGGACTACGAGCAGTACTTC. Encoded protein: CASSVGVGDYEQYF.

The gene calls are TRBV6-5 and TRBJ2-3; D is undetermined. The CDR3 is 11 amino acids. V lost 0 bases to trimming and J lost 5 bases, with 0 bases between them. CDR1 and CDR2 from the germline V gene are MNHEY and SVGAGI. The CDR3 nucleotides read TGTGCCAGCAGTTACTCAGATACGCAGTATTTT. Translated, it gives CASSYSDTQYF.

This chain connects TRBV11-2 to TRBJ2-3; 7 bases map to TRBD2. The germline CDR1 and CDR2 sequences are SGHAT and FQNNGV. The CDR3 loop spans 14 amino acids. V trimming: 5 bases; J trimming: 4 bases; junction bases outside the gene matches: 6. CDR3: CASSLSGVSDTQYF. CDR3 in DNA: TGTGCCAGCAGCCTCAGCGGGGTATCAGATACGCAGTATTTT.

This clone showed up just once. The rearrangement uses TRBV19 and TRBJ2-4; TRBD1 agrees at 7 bases. The CDR3 consists of 16 residues. Germline CDR1 LNHDA, CDR2 SQIVND (reference sequence). The ends lost 4 bases at V and 9 bases at J; junction bases unmatched: 15. The CDR3 DNA is TGTGCCAGTAGTACTTCTCTGGACAGGTCCGTAAGCATTCAGTACTTC. This codes for CASSTSLDRSVSIQYF.

The sample holds a few counts of this clone. Different DNA sequences within this sample yield the same CDR3. The V and J genes are TRBV6-5 and TRBJ1-1; D unresolved. This CDR3 comprises 13 residues. V was cut by 0 bases and J by 0 bases, with 2 bases left in between. Germline V lookup: CDR1 MNHEY, CDR2 SVGAGI. The CDR3 here is CASSYSVNTEAFF. The DNA of the CDR3 is TGTGCCAGCAGTTACTCCGTGAACACTGAAGCTTTCTTT.

The CDR3 DNA is TGTGCCAGCAGTTACGGGCAGGGGCAAGAGACCCAGTACTTC. Residues: CASSYGQGQETQYF. The chain is built from TRBV6-5 and TRBJ2-5; TRBD1 is a possible D gene (6 bases). Trimming took off 2 bases at V and 2 bases at J, with 9 bases between the two ends. The germline V gene encodes CDR1 MNHEY and CDR2 SVGAGI. The length of the CDR3 is 14 residues.

The chain combines TRBV18 with TRBJ2-5, with D unclear. CDR3 length equals 13 residues. Trimming pared 1 base from V and 5 bases from J, leaving 8 bases between. Germline-derived CDR1 and CDR2 are KGHSH and LQKENI. CDR3 sequence (DNA): TGTGCCAGCTCACCACGGGGATTGGAGACCCAGTACTTC. It yields the protein CASSPRGLETQYF.

The rearrangement joins TRBV4-1 to TRBJ2-5; D may be TRBD1 (7 bases). From germline, CDR1 is MGHRA and CDR2 YSYEKL. Trimming took off 5 bases at V and 4 bases at J, with 14 bases between the two ends. The CDR3 covers 14 residues. As DNA, the CDR3 is TGCGCCAGCAGCGACCGACAGGGAGGAGAGACCCAGTACTTC. It translates to CASSDRQGGETQYF.

The chain uses TRBV5-1 and TRBJ2-2; no reliable D call. Germline CDR1 is SGHRS and CDR2 is YFSETQ. The V gene lost 5 bases and the J gene lost 0 bases, with 8 bases spanning the gap. The CDR3 consists of 14 residues. CDR3 protein: CASSGTTNTGELFF. In DNA form, the CDR3 reads TGCGCCAGCAGTGGAACGACGAACACCGGGGAGCTGTTTTTT.

The V and J genes are TRBV6-5 and TRBJ2-7; maybe TRBD1 (6 bases). The CDR3 consists of 15 residues. Looked up from germline, CDR1 is MNHEY and CDR2 is SVGAGI. Trimming stripped 6 bases from V and 7 bases from J, with 22 bases between. The CDR3 loop reads CASRIQGPAGYEQYF. The CDR3 DNA sequence: TGTGCCAGCAGAATCCAGGGGCCTGCCGGTTATGAGCAGTACTTC.

This clone was seen a few times. The V and J genes are TRBV6-5 and TRBJ1-6; D possibly corresponds to TRBD1 (5 bases). Trimming removed 6 bases at V and 15 bases at J, with 18 bases between. Germline V gene lookup returns CDR1 MNHEY and CDR2 SVGAGI. This CDR3 contains 13 residues. The CDR3 loop reads CASSASQTEHLHF. CDR3 DNA sequence: TGTGCCAGCAGCGCAAGCCAGACAGAACACCTCCACTTT.

This chain connects TRBV2 to TRBJ1-5; a possible D gene is TRBD1 (5 bases). The CDR3 loop spans 14 amino acids. Germline V gene data show CDR1 as SNHLY and CDR2 as FYNNEI. Trimming left V 6 bases short and J 0 bases short, with 9 bases between. The CDR3 region has the DNA TGTGCCAGCAGGGACACATATAGCAATCAGCCCCAGCATTTT. Its protein is CASRDTYSNQPQHF.

As to this clone: The same CDR3 is also encoded by other DNA sequences in this sample. This chain joins TRBV24-1 and TRBJ1-4, with D hard to call. This CDR3 has 14 amino acids. V was trimmed by 0 bases and J by 2 bases, leaving 3 bases between them. Germline V gene lookup returns CDR1 KGHDR and CDR2 SFDVKD. The DNA of the CDR3 is TGTGCCACCAGTGATTTGGGGACTAATGAAAAACTGTTTTTT. Protein: CATSDLGTNEKLFF.

The chain links TRBV30 to TRBJ2-5; 8 bases map to TRBD2. In germline, CDR1 is GTSNPN, CDR2 SVGIG (reference sequence). V dropped 1 base and J dropped 4; count of bases not matched to a gene: 2. The CDR3 is made up of 13 amino acids. The CDR3: CAWSGGTRETQYF. CDR3 in DNA: TGTGCCTGGAGTGGGGGGACTAGAGAGACCCAGTACTTC.

The V and J genes are TRBV12-3 or TRBV12-4 and TRBJ2-1, with 9 nucleotides matching TRBD2. After removal of 6 bases from V and 8 bases from J, the junction contained 5 bases not matched to a gene. This CDR3 region has 13 residues. CDR3 in amino acids: CASSGLAPDEQFF. The CDR3 coding sequence is TGTGCCAGCAGCGGACTAGCGCCGGATGAGCAGTTCTTC.

This chain joins TRBV7-3 and TRBJ2-1; possibly TRBD1 or TRBD2 for D (5 bases each). Between the trimmed V and J ends, which lost 6 bases and 0 bases, there was a span of 12 bases. CDR1 is SGHTA, CDR2 FQGTGA, per germline. This CDR3 is 15 amino acids long. The CDR3 loop is CASSTGTGSYNEQFF. The CDR3, as DNA: TGTGCCAGCAGTACGGGGACGGGCTCCTACAATGAGCAGTTCTTC.

The chain combines TRBV11-2 with TRBJ2-4; D may be TRBD1 (6 bases). With 5 bases removed from V and 5 bases from J, the gap between germline ends came to 16 bases. The CDR3 extends over 15 amino acids. The germline CDR1 and CDR2 sequences are SGHAT and FQNNGV. CDR3 amino acids: CASSAVYRAENIQYF. CDR3 bases: TGTGCCAGCAGCGCCGTCTACAGGGCTGAAAACATTCAGTACTTC.

This clone is a singleton in its sample. The V gene is TRBV5-4, the J gene TRBJ2-3; no clear D gene. The CDR3 has 13 amino acids. In germline, CDR1 is SGHNT, CDR2 YYREEE (reference sequence). V was trimmed by 0 bases and J by 4 bases, leaving 6 bases between them. The CDR3 loop reads CASSLVPADTQYF. The DNA of the CDR3 is TGTGCCAGCAGCTTGGTTCCGGCAGATACGCAGTATTTT.